This T cell receptor (beta chain) was sequenced in a study of blood T cell repertoires in COVID-19. Study background: The origin of the acute and convalescent COVID-19 samples was the United States, Italy and Spain. Nucleic acid was either cDNA or gDNA, and it came from T cells, B-cell-depleted T cells, or PBMCs.

In the original analysis: Reference gene primers were amplified, and this amplification served to estimate nucleated cell counts. Only in-frame clones appear in the TCRdb table, and some are missing; sequencing was by immunoSEQ multiplex PCR. That table is the source of V, J and clone size, and D and trimming were worked out from the DNA. The table includes approximately 140,000 clones, 80% to 85% detected once. V was shortened by 2 bases and J by 7 bases, with 9 bases between the two germline ends. This CDR3 has 13 residues. Germline V lookup: CDR1 SGHDT, CDR2 YYEEEE. Everyone who took part was about 18 to 89 years old, and they came from about two dozen US areas.

The clonotype originates from a man aged 40-49 years with acute COVID-19. The V call is TRBV5-6, the J call TRBJ1-4, with D uncertain. The sequenced material came from PBMCs or T cells enriched from blood (not recorded which). Written as DNA, the CDR3 is TGTGCCAGCAGCTTCCCCCCTTTTGAAAAACTGTTTTTT. Protein sequence: CASSFPPFEKLFF.